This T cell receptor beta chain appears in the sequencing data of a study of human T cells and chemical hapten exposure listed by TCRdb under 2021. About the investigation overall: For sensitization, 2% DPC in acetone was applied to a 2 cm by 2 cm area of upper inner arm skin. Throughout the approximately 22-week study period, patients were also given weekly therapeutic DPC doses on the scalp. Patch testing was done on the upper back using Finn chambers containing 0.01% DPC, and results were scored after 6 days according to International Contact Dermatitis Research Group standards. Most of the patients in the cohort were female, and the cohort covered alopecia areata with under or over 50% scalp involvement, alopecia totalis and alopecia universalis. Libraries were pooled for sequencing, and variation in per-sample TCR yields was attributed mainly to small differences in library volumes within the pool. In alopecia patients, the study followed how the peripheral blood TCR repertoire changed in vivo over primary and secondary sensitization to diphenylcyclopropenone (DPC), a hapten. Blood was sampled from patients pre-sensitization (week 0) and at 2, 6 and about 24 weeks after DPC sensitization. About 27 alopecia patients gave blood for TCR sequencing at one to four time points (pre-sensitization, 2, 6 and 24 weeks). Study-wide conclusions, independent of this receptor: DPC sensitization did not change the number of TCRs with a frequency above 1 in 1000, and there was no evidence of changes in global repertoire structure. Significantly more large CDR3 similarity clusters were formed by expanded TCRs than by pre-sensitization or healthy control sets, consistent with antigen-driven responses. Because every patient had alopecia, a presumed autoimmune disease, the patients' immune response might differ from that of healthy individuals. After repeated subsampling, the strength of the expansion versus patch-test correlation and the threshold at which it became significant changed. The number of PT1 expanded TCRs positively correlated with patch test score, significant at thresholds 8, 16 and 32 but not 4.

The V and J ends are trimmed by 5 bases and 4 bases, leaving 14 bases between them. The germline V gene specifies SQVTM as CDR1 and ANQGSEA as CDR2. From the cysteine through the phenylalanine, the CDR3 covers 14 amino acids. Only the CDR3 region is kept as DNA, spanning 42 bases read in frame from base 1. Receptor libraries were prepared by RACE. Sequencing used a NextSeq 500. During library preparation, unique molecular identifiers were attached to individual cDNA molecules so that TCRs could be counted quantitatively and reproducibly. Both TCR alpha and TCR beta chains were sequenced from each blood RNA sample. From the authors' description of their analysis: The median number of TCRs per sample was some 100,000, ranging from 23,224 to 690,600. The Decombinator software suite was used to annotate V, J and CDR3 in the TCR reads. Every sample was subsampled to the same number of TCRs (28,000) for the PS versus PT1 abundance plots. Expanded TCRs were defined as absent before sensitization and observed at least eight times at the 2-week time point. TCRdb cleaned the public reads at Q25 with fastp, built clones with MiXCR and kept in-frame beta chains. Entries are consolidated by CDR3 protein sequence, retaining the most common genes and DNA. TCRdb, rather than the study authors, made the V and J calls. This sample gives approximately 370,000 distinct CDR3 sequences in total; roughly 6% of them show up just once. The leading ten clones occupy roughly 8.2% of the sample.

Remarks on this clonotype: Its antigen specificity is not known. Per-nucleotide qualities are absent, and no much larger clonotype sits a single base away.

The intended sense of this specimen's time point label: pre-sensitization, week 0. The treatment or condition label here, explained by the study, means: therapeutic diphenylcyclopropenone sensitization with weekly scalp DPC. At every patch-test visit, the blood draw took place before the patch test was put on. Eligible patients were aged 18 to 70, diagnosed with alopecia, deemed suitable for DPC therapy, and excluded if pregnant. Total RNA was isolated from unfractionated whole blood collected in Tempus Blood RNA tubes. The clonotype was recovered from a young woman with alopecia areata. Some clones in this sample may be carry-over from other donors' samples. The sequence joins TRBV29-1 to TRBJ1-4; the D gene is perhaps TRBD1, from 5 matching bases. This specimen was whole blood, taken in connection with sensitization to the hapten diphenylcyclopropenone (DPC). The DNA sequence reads TGCAGCGTTTGGGGGGGAGCCCTTAATGAAAAACTGTTTTTT. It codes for CSVWGGALNEKLFF.